This TCR beta chain was obtained from a study of OX40 agonist ivuxolimab in advanced cancers. Some background on the complete study: Ivuxolimab was an agonistic, fully human IgG2 monoclonal antibody directed against OX40 (CD134), a costimulatory receptor. Patients were allowed to have had prior anti-PD-1, anti-PD-L1 or anti-CTLA-4 therapy, and 40% to 45% of the dose-escalation patients had previously received checkpoint inhibitors. Peripheral TCRbeta sequencing aimed to test whether ivuxolimab altered TCR sequence diversity and caused clonal T-cell expansion. Partial responses occurred in three dose-escalation patients: two with cutaneous melanoma and one with hepatocellular carcinoma. The monotherapy dose-escalation portion (N of about 49 patients) of the phase I ivuxolimab trial is reported in the paper. Intravenous ivuxolimab was administered to patients every 2 weeks at six dose levels: 0.01, 0.1, 0.3, 1.5, 3 and 10 mg/kg. In the dose-escalation cohort, around four fifths of patients were male, and the mean age was approximately 60 years, with a range of 23 to 79. Of the 50 to 55 patients in dose escalation, about 20 had hepatocellular carcinoma, approximately 15 had melanoma, 9 had renal cell carcinoma and 9 had head and neck cancer.

The full study reports these points: After ivuxolimab, more expanded clones were found on average in CD8+ T cells than in CD4+ T cells. In the 0.1-3.0 mg/kg groups, partial responders had among the lowest normalized peripheral clonal expansion, particularly in CD8+ T cells. Which antigens the clonally expanded peripheral T cells were specific for was not determined. At doses of 0.1 to 3.0 mg/kg, clonal expansion of both CD4+ and CD8+ blood T cells was observed from baseline to week 6. Low levels of normalized T-cell clonal expansion were also seen in some nonresponding patients.

In regard to this clone: Its antigen is unknown. No base quality information exists; no much larger clone differs at one position.

From a lookup of the germline V gene, CDR1 and CDR2 are MGHRA and YSYEKL. Measured from the cysteine to the phenylalanine, the CDR3 is 14 residues long. Only the CDR3 region is kept as DNA, spanning 42 bases read in frame from base 1. At the junction V is shortened by 1 base and J by 5 bases, with 12 bases in between. The trial excluded patients who had a history of autoimmune disease or were on systemic immunosuppression. Peripheral blood for TCR sequencing was drawn from every dose cohort at baseline, at cycle 4 day 1 and at cycle 7 day 1. Samples came from an open-label, multicenter, first-in-human phase I dose-escalation trial of ivuxolimab. Adults with locally advanced or metastatic melanoma, renal cell, hepatocellular, or head and neck squamous cell carcinoma were enrolled in the trial. CD4+ and CD8+ T cells were sorted separately from peripheral blood before TCR sequencing. For sequencing of the TCRbeta CDR3 region, genomic DNA was extracted from the sorted cells. The immunoSEQ Assay was used for sequencing of TCRbeta CDR3 regions. Held by TCRdb, this immuneACCESS table contains in-frame sequences only and omits some clones. Under half of the omission traces to an unresolved V gene where checked; the cause of the rest is unknown. In all, the sample holds tens of thousands of clones, and 82% of those were seen once. The ten largest clones add up to 20% to 25% of the sample.

Sequenced here: CD4+ or CD8+ T cells sorted from blood, sampled in a trial of the OX40 agonist ivuxolimab. The sequence joins TRBV4-1 to TRBJ2-7, with the D gene too uncertain to name. The sequence was collected from an adult with an advanced solid tumor such as melanoma, head and neck, liver or kidney cancer. The CDR3 protein sequence reads: CASSQVWSSNEQYF. In nucleotides, the sequence is TGCGCCAGCAGCCAAGTGTGGTCATCTAACGAGCAGTACTTC.